The T cell receptor beta chain described here comes from a study of blood T cells in healthy people across ages. With a J-beta primer mix and a sample-barcoded 5' primer, a second PCR ran about 7 to 11 cycles. Every sample returned 2.5 million or more CDR3-containing paired-end reads. TCRdb re-called the 5' RACE reads with MiXCR, one entry per CDR3 protein. The data show around 1.1 million distinct CDR3 sequences, with less than 45% seen just once and around 13% held by the top ten. Trimming took off 3 bases at V and 8 bases at J, with 16 bases between the two ends. The CDR3 sequence is 14 residues long. Germline CDR1 is LNHNV and CDR2 is YYDKDF (reference sequence). In terms of origin and age, donors were healthy Caucasian individuals from Russia aged about 6 to 90.

The V call is TRBV15, the J call TRBJ1-2; D is perhaps TRBD1 (5 bases). Source material: blood. The sequence was collected from a man in his late teens or twenties in good health. The CDR3 loop reads CATSRGPGREGYTF. DNA of the CDR3: TGTGCCACCAGCAGGGGCCCAGGGCGCGAAGGCTACACCTTC.